Each of the 13 T cell receptor beta chains below was sequenced from the same sample in a study of cytomegalovirus exposure and HLA in healthy donors. Both 60 Vbeta primers and 13 Jbeta primers went into the PCR. Here immunoSEQ multiplex PCR was the method, and the copy in TCRdb shows in-frame clones only, minus some. The table shows 95,000 to 150,000 clones, with 81% occurring only once. Sequenced input: PBMCs. These receptors were taken from a man aged 18 to 30 in good health and CMV-seropositive.

This sequence joins TRBV18 and TRBJ1-5, with D possibly TRBD1 on 5 matching bases. The CDR3 totals 13 residues. V dropped 3 bases and J dropped 7 bases, with 10 bases sitting between them. Germline assignment: CDR1 KGHSH and CDR2 LQKENI. This chain's CDR3 is CASSPDGGQPQHF. DNA for the CDR3: TGTGCCAGCTCACCGGACGGGGGACAGCCCCAGCATTTT.

CDR3 residues: CASSPRDSSLSTEAFF. CDR3 bases: TGTGCCAGCAGCCCCCGGGACTCCTCCTTGAGCACTGAAGCTTTCTTT. This chain uses TRBV9 with TRBJ1-1, with D perhaps TRBD1 (5 bases). Trimming took off 4 bases at V and 4 bases at J, with 20 bases between the two ends. This CDR3 spans 16 amino acids. The germline gives CDR1 SGDLS, CDR2 YYNGEE.

This chain uses TRBV5-1 with TRBJ2-5; 7 bases match TRBD1. J was trimmed by 5 bases and V by 4 bases; bases with no gene match: 14. Germline V gene sequence: CDR1 SGHRS, CDR2 YFSETQ. The CDR3 loop spans 16 amino acids. The CDR3 loop is CASSPIPEDRSETQYF. The CDR3, as DNA: TGCGCCAGCAGCCCTATACCCGAGGACAGGAGCGAGACCCAGTACTTC.

The chain carries TRBV7-9 and TRBJ1-2; no clear D gene. Germline lookup yields CDR1 SEHNR and CDR2 FQNEAQ (reference sequence). The CDR3 consists of 14 residues. V dropped 5 bases and J dropped 8 bases, with 18 bases sitting between them. CDR3 bases: TGTGCCAGCAGCGGGCGGGGTCCGGTTCGAGGCTACACCTTC. Translated, it gives CASSGRGPVRGYTF.

Concerning this clone itself: At the DNA level, this CDR3 is encoded by other sequences in the same sample as well. The genes are TRBV7-7 and TRBJ2-5; no clear D gene. The germline V and J ends were trimmed by 3 bases and 2 bases, with 7 bases remaining between them. From germline, CDR1 is SSHAT and CDR2 FNYEAQ (reference sequence). CDR3 length equals 13 residues. CDR3 DNA: TGTGCCAGCAGCTTGTTACAGCAAGAGACCCAGTACTTC. Protein: CASSLLQQETQYF. The variable domain in full, completed from reference TRBV7-7 and TRBJ2-5, reads GAGVSQSPRYKVTKRGQDVTLRCDPISSHATLYWYQQALGQGPEFLTYFNYEAQPDKSGLPSDRFSAERPEGSISTLTIQRTEQRDSAMYRCASSLLQQETQYFGPGTRLLVL.

The V call is TRBV19, the J call TRBJ1-2; D possibly corresponds to TRBD1 (6 bases). Trimming removed 6 bases from V and 14 bases from J, with 16 bases in between. From germline, CDR1 is LNHDA and CDR2 SQIVND (reference sequence). The CDR3 loop spans 11 amino acids. The CDR3 nucleotides read TGTGCCAGTAGGATTGGACAGTCAGCAACCTTC. It is translated as CASRIGQSATF.

V gene TRBV4-1 combines with J gene TRBJ1-5; a weak D match, TRBD1 (5 bases). CDR1 is MGHRA, CDR2 YSYEKL, per germline. This CDR3 is 15 amino acids long. Trimming stripped 6 bases from V and 5 bases from J, with 17 bases between. The CDR3 sequence is CASRQQAGSHQPQHF. CDR3 sequence (DNA): TGCGCCAGCAGGCAACAGGCCGGTAGTCATCAGCCCCAGCATTTT.

V and J are TRBV6-1 and TRBJ1-1; D is undetermined. The CDR3 runs to 14 residues. The V end lost 2 bases, the J end lost 2 bases, and 9 bases lay between the germline ends. The germline gives CDR1 MNHNS, CDR2 SASEGT. CDR3 bases: TGTGCCAGCAGTGAATGGGCGGGAAACACTGAAGCTTTCTTT. Protein sequence: CASSEWAGNTEAFF.

The chain uses TRBV5-1 and TRBJ2-1, with 7 bases matching TRBD2. CDR1 SGHRS and CDR2 YFSETQ come from the germline V gene. The junction had 10 bases not matched to a gene; V was cut back by 0 bases and J by 13 bases. The CDR3 spans 14 residues. The CDR3 sequence is CASSLGGGRAEQFF. CDR3 DNA: TGCGCCAGCAGCTTGGGAGGCGGGAGAGCGGAACAGTTCTTC.

The chain carries TRBV5-1 and TRBJ2-2; 7 bases agree with TRBD1. This CDR3 has 13 residues. The germline gives CDR1 SGHRS, CDR2 YFSETQ. The V gene end was trimmed by 4 bases and the J gene end by 5 bases; junction bases not matched to a gene: 2. Here the CDR3 DNA reads TGCGCCAGCAGCGACAGGGAAACCGGGGAGCTGTTTTTT. The encoded protein is CASSDRETGELFF.

The chain carries TRBV20-1 and TRBJ2-3, with 9 bases aligning to TRBD2. This CDR3 comprises 11 residues. Germline V gene sequence: CDR1 DFQATT, CDR2 SNEGSKA (reference sequence). For the CDR3, the DNA is TGCGTGGCGGGAGGGTCAGATACGCAGTATTTT. This encodes CVAGGSDTQYF.

This clone was detected once. The chain carries TRBV2 and TRBJ2-3; D is uncertain. The CDR3 contains 17 residues. V dropped 4 bases and J dropped 0 bases, with 17 bases sitting between them. Germline V lookup: CDR1 SNHLY, CDR2 FYNNEI. CDR3 amino acids: CASSVASGHSSTDTQYF. The DNA for the CDR3 is TGTGCCAGCAGTGTAGCTAGTGGGCATTCGAGCACAGATACGCAGTATTTT.

The V gene is TRBV14, the J gene TRBJ2-1; D is unclear. CDR3 length: 16 amino acids. CDR1 is SGHDN, CDR2 FVKESK, per germline. Trimming shortened V by 1 base and J by 4 bases, and 14 bases separated the two germline ends. CDR3 sequence: CASSQVLRASYNEQFF. The CDR3 DNA sequence: TGTGCCAGCAGCCAAGTCCTCCGAGCTAGTTACAATGAGCAGTTCTTC.